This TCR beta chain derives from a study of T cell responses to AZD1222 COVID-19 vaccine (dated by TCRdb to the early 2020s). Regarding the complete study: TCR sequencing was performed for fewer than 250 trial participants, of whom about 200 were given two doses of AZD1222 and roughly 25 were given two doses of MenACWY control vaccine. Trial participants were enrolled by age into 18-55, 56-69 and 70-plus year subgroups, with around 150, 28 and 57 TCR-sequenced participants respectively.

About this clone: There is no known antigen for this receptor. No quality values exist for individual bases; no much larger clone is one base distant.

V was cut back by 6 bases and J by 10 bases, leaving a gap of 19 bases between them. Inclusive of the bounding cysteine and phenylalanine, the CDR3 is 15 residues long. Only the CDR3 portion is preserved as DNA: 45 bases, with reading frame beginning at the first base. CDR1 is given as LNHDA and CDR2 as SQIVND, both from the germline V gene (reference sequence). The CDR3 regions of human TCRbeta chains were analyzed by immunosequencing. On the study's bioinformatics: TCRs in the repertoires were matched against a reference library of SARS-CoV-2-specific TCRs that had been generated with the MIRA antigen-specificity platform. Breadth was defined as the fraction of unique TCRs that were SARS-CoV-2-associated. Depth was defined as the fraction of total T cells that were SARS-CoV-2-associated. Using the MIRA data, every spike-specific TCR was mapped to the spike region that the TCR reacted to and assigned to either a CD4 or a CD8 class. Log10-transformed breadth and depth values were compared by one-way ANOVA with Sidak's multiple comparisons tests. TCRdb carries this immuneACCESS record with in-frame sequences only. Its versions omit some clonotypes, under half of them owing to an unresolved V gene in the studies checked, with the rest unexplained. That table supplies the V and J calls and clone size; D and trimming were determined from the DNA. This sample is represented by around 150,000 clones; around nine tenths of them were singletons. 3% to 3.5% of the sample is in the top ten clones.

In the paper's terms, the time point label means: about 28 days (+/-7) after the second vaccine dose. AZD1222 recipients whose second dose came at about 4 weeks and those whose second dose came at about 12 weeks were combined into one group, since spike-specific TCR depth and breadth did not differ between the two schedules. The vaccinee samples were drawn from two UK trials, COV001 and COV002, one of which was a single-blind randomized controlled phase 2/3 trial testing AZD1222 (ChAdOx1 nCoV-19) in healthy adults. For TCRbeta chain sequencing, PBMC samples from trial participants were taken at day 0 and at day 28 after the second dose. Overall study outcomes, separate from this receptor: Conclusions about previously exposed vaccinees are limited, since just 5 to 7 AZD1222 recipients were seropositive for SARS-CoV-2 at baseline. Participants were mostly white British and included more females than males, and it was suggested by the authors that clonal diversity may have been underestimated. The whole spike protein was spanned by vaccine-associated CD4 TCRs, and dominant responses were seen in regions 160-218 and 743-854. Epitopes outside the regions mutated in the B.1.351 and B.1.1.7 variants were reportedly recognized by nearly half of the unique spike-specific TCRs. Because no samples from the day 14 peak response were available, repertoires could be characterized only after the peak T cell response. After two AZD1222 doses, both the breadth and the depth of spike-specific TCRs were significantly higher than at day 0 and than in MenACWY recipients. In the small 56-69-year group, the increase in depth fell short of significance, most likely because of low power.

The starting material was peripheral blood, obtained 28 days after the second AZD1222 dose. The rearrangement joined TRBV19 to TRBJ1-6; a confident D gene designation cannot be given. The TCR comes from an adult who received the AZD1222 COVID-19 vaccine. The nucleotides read TGTGCCAGTAGAACACAAGGACGGTTAGGGTCACCCCTCCACTTT. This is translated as CASRTQGRLGSPLHF.